Listed below are T cell receptor beta chains from one sample, sequenced in a study of T cell responses to AZD1222 COVID-19 vaccine. Assay: immunoSEQ multiplex PCR; the TCRdb copy retains only in-frame clones and omits some. Of 150,000 or so clones in the sample, 85% to 95% were seen once. The sequencing here drew on peripheral blood, taken on day 0 of AZD1222 vaccination. These receptors were collected from an adult in good health. The CDR3 runs from the conserved cysteine through the conserved F or W. D genes are given only for firm matches. The size entry is marked missing in some rows and otherwise reads once, few, many or a size class.

TRBJ1-3 . TRBV5-1 . CASSLGQGNTIYF TGCGCCAGCAGCTTGGGACAGGGAAACACCATATATTTT
TRBJ1-1 . TRBV19 . CASARVANTEAFF TGTGCCAGTGCCCGGGTGGCGAACACTGAAGCTTTCTTT
TRBJ2-7 TRBD1 TRBV19 . CARPWTGFYEQYF TGTGCCCGCCCCTGGACAGGGTTCTACGAGCAGTACTTC
TRBJ2-7 . TRBV6-5 once CASSYGGPYEQYF TGTGCCAGCAGTTACGGCGGACCCTACGAGCAGTACTTC
TRBJ1-2 TRBD1 TRBV6-5 . CASNRQGNSYGYTF TGTGCCAGCAATCGACAGGGGAATTCCTATGGCTACACCTTC
TRBJ1-5 . TRBV15 few CATSRGPATGRNQPQHF TGTGCCACCAGCAGAGGCCCTGCGACTGGGAGGAATCAGCCCCAGCATTTT
TRBJ2-7 . TRBV10-2 . CASSETGPYEQYF TGCGCCAGCAGTGAAACAGGCCCCTACGAGCAGTACTTC
TRBJ1-4 . TRBV15 . CATRGGLNEKLFF TGTGCCACCAGGGGGGGCCTTAATGAAAAACTGTTTTTT
TRBJ2-2 . TRBV3-1/TRBV3-2 . CASSLQVNTGELFF TGTGCCAGCAGCCTCCAGGTGAACACCGGGGAGCTGTTTTTT
TRBJ1-5 TRBD1 TRBV2 . CASSDDRGNQPQHF TGTGCCAGCAGTGATGACAGGGGCAATCAGCCCCAGCATTTT
TRBJ1-1 . TRBV9 . CASSVWGNTEAFF TGTGCCAGCAGCGTTTGGGGGAACACTGAAGCTTTCTTT
TRBJ2-3 . TRBV13 . CASSLGLIQDYTDTQYF TGTGCCAGCAGCTTAGGCCTAATTCAGGACTACACAGATACGCAGTATTTT
TRBJ2-5 . TRBV2 . CASRERLGQETQYF TGTGCCAGCAGAGAGCGACTAGGCCAAGAGACCCAGTACTTC
TRBJ2-2 TRBD2 TRBV28 . CASRASGGPNTGELFF TGTGCCAGCAGGGCTAGCGGGGGCCCCAACACCGGGGAGCTGTTTTTT
TRBJ2-1 . TRBV30 . CAWSGGKQVNEQFF TGTGCCTGGAGTGGCGGAAAACAAGTCAATGAGCAGTTCTTC
TRBJ1-1 . TRBV7-9 . CASSPDRHTEAFF TGTGCCAGCAGCCCGGACCGTCACACTGAAGCTTTCTTT
TRBJ1-1 . TRBV23-1 . CASSQVWTVFF TGCGCCAGCAGTCAAGTCTGGACAGTTTTCTTT
TRBJ1-3 . TRBV7-9 . CASSFFLTRGNTIYF TGTGCCAGCAGCTTTTTCCTGACCCGAGGAAACACCATATATTTT
TRBJ2-1 . TRBV10-3 . CAISGPVSGEQFF TGTGCCATCAGTGGACCAGTGTCGGGTGAGCAGTTCTTC
TRBJ1-2 TRBD1 TRBV7-2 . CASSWGTGASNYGYTF TGTGCCAGCAGCTGGGGGACAGGAGCATCTAACTATGGCTACACCTTC
TRBJ1-1 TRBD1 TRBV11-3 . CASRSTGSTEAFF TGTGCCAGCAGATCGACAGGGAGCACTGAAGCTTTCTTT
TRBJ1-3 . TRBV6-5 once CASSYSGTSGNTIYF TGTGCCAGCAGTTACTCCGGGACCTCGGGAAACACCATATATTTT
TRBJ2-7 . TRBV9 . CASSVGLSYEQYF TGTGCCAGCAGCGTAGGGTTGAGCTACGAGCAGTACTTC
TRBJ1-1 . TRBV12-3/TRBV12-4 . CASSYSPHTEAFF TGTGCCAGCAGTTACTCCCCCCACACTGAAGCTTTCTTT
TRBJ1-4 . TRBV9 . CASSPQDRLNEKLFF TGTGCCAGCAGCCCCCAGGACAGACTAAATGAAAAACTGTTTTTT
TRBJ1-5 . TRBV6-4 . CASSVGENSNQPQHF TGTGCCAGCAGTGTAGGCGAAAATAGCAATCAGCCCCAGCATTTT
TRBJ1-3 TRBD1 TRBV5-1 . CASSRDSAFTTPGNTIYF TGCGCCAGCAGTCGGGACAGCGCCTTTACCACACCTGGAAACACCATATATTTT
TRBJ1-1 TRBD1 TRBV25-1 . CASSVTGGSGEAFF TGTGCCAGCAGTGTGACAGGGGGCTCGGGTGAAGCTTTCTTT
TRBJ1-1 . TRBV15 . CATGLPRNTEAFF TGTGCCACCGGTCTCCCTAGGAACACTGAAGCTTTCTTT
TRBJ1-6 TRBD1 TRBV5-1 . CASSLEAGGGSPLHF TGCGCCAGCAGCTTGGAGGCAGGGGGCGGCTCACCCCTCCACTTT
TRBJ1-6 TRBD1 TRBV7-9 . CASKGQQGNNSPLHF TGTGCCAGCAAGGGGCAACAGGGGAACAATTCACCCCTCCACTTT
TRBJ1-5 . TRBV27 . CASSPGSQPQHF TGTGCCAGCTCCCCAGGGTCTCAGCCCCAGCATTTT
TRBJ2-5 . TRBV5-1 once CASSLITSQETQYF TGCGCCAGCAGCCTCATTACTTCCCAAGAGACCCAGTACTTC
TRBJ1-1 . TRBV21-1 once CASSTSNGTGQMNTEAFF TGTGCCAGCAGCACGTCGAATGGTACCGGACAGATGAACACTGAAGCTTTCTTT
TRBJ2-2 TRBD2 TRBV14 . CASSHSGGPKNTGELFF TGTGCCAGCAGCCACAGCGGGGGGCCCAAGAACACCGGGGAGCTGTTTTTT
TRBJ1-1 TRBD1 TRBV11-2 . CASSPLTGGSTEAFF TGTGCCAGCAGCCCACTGACAGGGGGCTCGACTGAAGCTTTCTTT
TRBJ2-3 . TRBV6-5 . CASGPRRNTQYF TGTGCCAGCGGCCCTCGAAGAAATACGCAGTATTTT
TRBJ1-5 . TRBV5-6 . CASSLGTADSGNQPQHF TGTGCCAGCAGCTTGGGGACGGCGGACTCTGGCAATCAGCCCCAGCATTTT
TRBJ1-2 . TRBV29-1 . CTSVRGYTF TGCACGTCCGTGCGGGGCTACACCTTC
TRBJ1-6 . TRBV4-1 . CASSSPPRNMNSPLHF TGCGCCAGCAGCTCCCCGCCGAGGAATATGAATTCACCCCTCCACTTT
TRBJ1-5 TRBD1 TRBV7-2 . CASSLDRGQPQHF TGTGCCAGCAGCTTGGACAGGGGCCAGCCCCAGCATTTT
TRBJ1-2 TRBD1 TRBV24-1 . CATSVGQGPYGYTF TGTGCCACCAGTGTGGGACAGGGCCCCTATGGCTACACCTTC
TRBJ1-2 . TRBV6-5 once CASSWDDGYTF TGTGCCAGCAGTTGGGACGATGGCTACACCTTC
TRBJ2-7 . TRBV12-3/TRBV12-4 . CASSDPVTQQYF TGTGCCAGCAGTGACCCCGTGACCCAACAGTACTTC
TRBJ1-3 . TRBV10-3 . CAISDERRGNTIYF TGTGCCATCAGTGATGAGCGGCGTGGAAACACCATATATTTT
TRBJ2-3 . TRBV19 . CATLELGGVADTQYF TGTGCCACCCTTGAATTGGGGGGCGTCGCAGATACGCAGTATTTT
TRBJ2-3 . TRBV7-3 . CASSAGTGITSTDTQYF TGTGCCAGCAGCGCCGGGACCGGAATTACTAGCACAGATACGCAGTATTTT
TRBJ1-1 . TRBV5-1 . CASSLDGGTEAFF TGCGCCAGCAGCTTGGATGGGGGGACTGAAGCTTTCTTT
TRBJ2-3 . TRBV5-4 . CASSYSSTDTQYF TGTGCCAGCAGCTACTCTAGCACAGATACGCAGTATTTT
TRBJ1-6 . TRBV30 . CAWTPLTGYNSPLHF TGTGCCTGGACCCCTTTAACAGGATATAATTCACCCCTCCACTTT
TRBJ2-1 TRBD2 TRBV9 once CASTPYPGGGNEQFF TGTGCCAGCACCCCCTACCCGGGGGGTGGTAATGAGCAGTTCTTC
TRBJ1-3 TRBD1 TRBV6-5 . CASSYSLTGSGNTIYF TGTGCCAGCAGTTACTCCTTGACAGGGTCTGGAAACACCATATATTTT
TRBJ2-7 . TRBV7-2 . CASSLDRLYEQYF TGTGCCAGCAGCTTAGACAGGCTTTACGAGCAGTACTTC
TRBJ1-1 TRBD1 TRBV9 . CASSAPTGVEAEAFF TGTGCCAGCAGCGCGCCGACAGGGGTTGAGGCTGAAGCTTTCTTT
TRBJ2-5 . TRBV10-2 . CASSESQAKETQYF TGCGCCAGCAGTGAGTCACAGGCTAAAGAGACCCAGTACTTC
TRBJ2-7 . TRBV5-1 few CASSPNSDSSSYEQYF TGCGCCAGCAGTCCTAACTCGGACAGCAGCTCCTACGAGCAGTACTTC
TRBJ2-3 . TRBV24-1 once CATSDPGARGTQYF TGTGCCACCAGTGATCCTGGAGCGAGAGGTACGCAGTATTTT
TRBJ2-7 . TRBV10-3 . CAISVLGYEQYF TGTGCCATCAGTGTCTTGGGTTACGAGCAGTACTTC
TRBJ2-5 . TRBV2 . CASSGGSQETQYF TGTGCCAGCAGTGGGGGAAGCCAAGAGACCCAGTACTTC
TRBJ2-7 TRBD2 TRBV20-1 . CSASPSGGKKYEQYF TGCAGTGCTAGTCCTAGCGGGGGGAAAAAATACGAGCAGTACTTC